This T cell receptor (beta chain) was retrieved from a study of blood T cell repertoires in COVID-19. As for the study in general: Nucleic acid was either cDNA or gDNA, and it came from T cells, B-cell-depleted T cells, or PBMCs.

Profiling relied on immunoSEQ multiplex PCR, and the TCRdb table lists in-frame clones only, not all of them. The sample lists roughly 330,000 clones, over 70% seen once, with more than 5% in the top ten. Participants had their cohort set by participant-reported clinical history. The V segment lost 6 bases and the J segment 0 bases; nucleotides outside the gene matches: 8. CDR1 and CDR2 (germline): MDHEN, SYDVKM. The CDR3 totals 16 residues. Input material: PBMCs or T cells enriched from blood (not recorded which). This TCR was recovered from a man in his thirties or forties who had recovered from COVID-19. The chain links TRBV28 to TRBJ2-7; 10 bases are a match to TRBD1. The CDR3 sequence is CASSESGTGVSYEQYF. In nucleotides, the CDR3 is TGTGCCAGCAGCGAGTCCGGGACAGGGGTCTCCTACGAGCAGTACTTC.